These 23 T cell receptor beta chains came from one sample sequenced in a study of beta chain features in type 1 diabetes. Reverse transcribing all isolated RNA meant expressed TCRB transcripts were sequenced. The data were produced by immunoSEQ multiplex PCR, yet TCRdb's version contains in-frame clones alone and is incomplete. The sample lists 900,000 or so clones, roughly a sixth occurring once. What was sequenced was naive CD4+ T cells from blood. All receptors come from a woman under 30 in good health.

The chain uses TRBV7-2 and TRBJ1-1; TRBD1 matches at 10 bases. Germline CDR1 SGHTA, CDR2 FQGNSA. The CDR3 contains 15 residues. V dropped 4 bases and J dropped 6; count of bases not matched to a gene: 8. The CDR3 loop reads CASSSPGTGVPEAFF. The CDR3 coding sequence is TGTGCCAGCAGCTCCCCCGGGACAGGGGTTCCTGAAGCTTTCTTT.

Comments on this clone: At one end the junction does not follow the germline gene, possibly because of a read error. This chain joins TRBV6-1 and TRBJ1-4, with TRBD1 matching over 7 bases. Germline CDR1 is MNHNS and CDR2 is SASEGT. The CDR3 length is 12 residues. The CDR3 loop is CASSPTGQALLF. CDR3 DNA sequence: TGTGCCAGCAGCCCTACTGGACAGGCCCTCTTATTT.

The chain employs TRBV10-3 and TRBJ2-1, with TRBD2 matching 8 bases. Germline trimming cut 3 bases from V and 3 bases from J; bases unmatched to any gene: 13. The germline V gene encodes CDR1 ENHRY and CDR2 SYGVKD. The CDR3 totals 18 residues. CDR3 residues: CAISDLAGIAGYYNEQFF. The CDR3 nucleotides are TGTGCCATCAGTGACTTAGCGGGGATAGCGGGATACTACAATGAGCAGTTCTTC.

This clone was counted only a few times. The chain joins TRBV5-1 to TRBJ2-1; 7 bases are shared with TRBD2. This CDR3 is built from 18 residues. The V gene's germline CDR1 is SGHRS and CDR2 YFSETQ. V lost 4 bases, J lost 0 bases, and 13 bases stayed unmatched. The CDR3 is CASSRLNSGASSYNEQFF. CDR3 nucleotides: TGCGCCAGCAGCCGCCTTAACAGCGGGGCGAGCTCCTACAATGAGCAGTTCTTC.

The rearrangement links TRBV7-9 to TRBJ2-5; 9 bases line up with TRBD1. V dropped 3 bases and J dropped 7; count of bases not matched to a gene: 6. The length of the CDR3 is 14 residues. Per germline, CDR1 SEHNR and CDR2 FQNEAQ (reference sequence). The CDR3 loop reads CASSLWDRDGTQYF. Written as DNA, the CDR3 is TGTGCCAGCAGCTTGTGGGACAGGGATGGGACCCAGTACTTC.

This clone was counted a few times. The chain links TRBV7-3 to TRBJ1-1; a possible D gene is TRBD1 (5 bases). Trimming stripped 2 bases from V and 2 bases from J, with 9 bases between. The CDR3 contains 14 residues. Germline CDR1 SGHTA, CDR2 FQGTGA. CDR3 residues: CASSLAGPNTEAFF. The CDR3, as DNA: TGTGCCAGCAGCTTAGCGGGGCCCAACACTGAAGCTTTCTTT.

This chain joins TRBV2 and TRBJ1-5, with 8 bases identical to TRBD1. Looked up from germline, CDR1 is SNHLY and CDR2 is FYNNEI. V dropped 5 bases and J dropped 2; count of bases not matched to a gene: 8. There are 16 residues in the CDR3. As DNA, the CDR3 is TGTGCCAGCAGTCTAACAGGGGGGGGTGGCAATCAGCCCCAGCATTTT. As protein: CASSLTGGGGNQPQHF.

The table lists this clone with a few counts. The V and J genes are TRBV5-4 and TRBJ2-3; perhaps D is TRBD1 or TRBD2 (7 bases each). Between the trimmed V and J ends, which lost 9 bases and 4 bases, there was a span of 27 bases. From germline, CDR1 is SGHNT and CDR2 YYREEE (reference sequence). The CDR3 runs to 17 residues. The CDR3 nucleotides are TGTGCCACACAGGGGACGTCGGCCCCCAGCGGGGCAGATACGCAGTATTTT. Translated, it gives CATQGTSAPSGADTQYF.

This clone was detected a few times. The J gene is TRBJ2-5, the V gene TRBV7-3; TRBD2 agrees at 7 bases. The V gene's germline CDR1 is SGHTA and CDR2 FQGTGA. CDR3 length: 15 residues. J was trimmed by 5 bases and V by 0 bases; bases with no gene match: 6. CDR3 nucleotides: TGTGCCAGCAGCTTAACTGATGGGGACTATGAGACCCAGTACTTC. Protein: CASSLTDGDYETQYF. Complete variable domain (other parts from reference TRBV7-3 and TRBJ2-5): GAGVSQTPSNKVTEKGKYVELRCDPISGHTALYWYRQSLGQGPEFLIYFQGTGAADDSGLPNDRFFAVRPEGSVSTLKIQRTERGDSAVYLCASSLTDGDYETQYFGPGTRLLVL.

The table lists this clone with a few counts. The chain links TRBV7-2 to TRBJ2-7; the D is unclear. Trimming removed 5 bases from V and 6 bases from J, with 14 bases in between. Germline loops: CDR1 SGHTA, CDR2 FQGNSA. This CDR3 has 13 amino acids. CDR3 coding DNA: TGTGCCAGCAGCCCCGTGTACTTTTCCGAGCAGTACTTC. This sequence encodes CASSPVYFSEQYF.

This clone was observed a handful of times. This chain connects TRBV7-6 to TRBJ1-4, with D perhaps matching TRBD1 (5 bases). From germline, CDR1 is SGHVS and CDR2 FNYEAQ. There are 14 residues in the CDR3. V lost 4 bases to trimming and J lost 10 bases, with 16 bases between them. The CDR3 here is CASSSSQGGTKLFF. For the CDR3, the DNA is TGTGCCAGCAGCTCCTCGCAGGGCGGGACAAAACTGTTTTTT.

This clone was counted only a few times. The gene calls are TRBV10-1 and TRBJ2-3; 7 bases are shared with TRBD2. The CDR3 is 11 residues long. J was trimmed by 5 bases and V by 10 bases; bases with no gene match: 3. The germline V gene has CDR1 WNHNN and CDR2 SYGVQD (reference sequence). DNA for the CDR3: TGCGCCACCGAGCGGGGAGATACGCAGTATTTT. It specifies CATERGDTQYF.

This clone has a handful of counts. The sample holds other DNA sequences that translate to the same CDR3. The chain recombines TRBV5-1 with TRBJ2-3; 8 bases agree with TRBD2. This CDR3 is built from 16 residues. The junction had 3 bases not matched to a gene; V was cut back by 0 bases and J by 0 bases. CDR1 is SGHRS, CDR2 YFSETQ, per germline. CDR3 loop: CASSLGASGSTDTQYF. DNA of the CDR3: TGCGCCAGCAGCTTGGGGGCTAGCGGGAGCACAGATACGCAGTATTTT.

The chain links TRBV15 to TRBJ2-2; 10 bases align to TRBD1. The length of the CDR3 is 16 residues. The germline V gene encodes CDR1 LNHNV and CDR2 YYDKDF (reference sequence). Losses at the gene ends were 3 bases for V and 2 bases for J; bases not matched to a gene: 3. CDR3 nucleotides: TGTGCCACCAGCAGCCGGGACAGGGGAAACACCGGGGAGCTGTTTTTT. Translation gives CATSSRDRGNTGELFF.

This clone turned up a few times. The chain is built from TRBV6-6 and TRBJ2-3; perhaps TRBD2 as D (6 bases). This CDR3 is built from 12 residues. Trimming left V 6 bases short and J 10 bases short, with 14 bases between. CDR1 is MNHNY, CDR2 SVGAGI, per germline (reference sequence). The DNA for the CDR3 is TGTGCCAGCAGGCCGGACTACACAGCGCAGTATTTT. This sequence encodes CASRPDYTAQYF.

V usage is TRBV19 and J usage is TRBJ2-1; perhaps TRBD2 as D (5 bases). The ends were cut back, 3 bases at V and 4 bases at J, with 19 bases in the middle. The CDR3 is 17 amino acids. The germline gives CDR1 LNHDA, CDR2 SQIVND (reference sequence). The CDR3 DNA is TGTGCCAGTAGTATCGAGCGGAGGCCAGGAAAATACAATGAGCAGTTCTTC. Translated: CASSIERRPGKYNEQFF.

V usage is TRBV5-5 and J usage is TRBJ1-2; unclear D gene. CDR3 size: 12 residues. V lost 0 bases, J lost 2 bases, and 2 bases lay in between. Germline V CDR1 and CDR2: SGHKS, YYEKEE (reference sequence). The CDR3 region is CASSLGNYGYTF. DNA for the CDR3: TGTGCCAGCAGCTTGGGAAACTATGGCTACACCTTC.

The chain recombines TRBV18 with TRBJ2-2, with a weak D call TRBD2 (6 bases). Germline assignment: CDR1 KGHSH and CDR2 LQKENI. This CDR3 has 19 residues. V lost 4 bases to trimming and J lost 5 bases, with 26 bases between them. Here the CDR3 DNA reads TGTGCCAGCTCACAGTGGGACTGGAGCGGAGACCTTGGAACCGGGGAGCTGTTTTTT. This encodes CASSQWDWSGDLGTGELFF.

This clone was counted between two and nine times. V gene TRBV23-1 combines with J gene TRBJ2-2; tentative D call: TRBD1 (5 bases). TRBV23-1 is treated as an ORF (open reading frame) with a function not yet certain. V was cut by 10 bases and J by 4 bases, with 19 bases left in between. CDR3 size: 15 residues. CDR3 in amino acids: CAIRWAGNSTGELFF. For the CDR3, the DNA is TGCGCCATACGCTGGGCAGGGAATAGCACCGGGGAGCTGTTTTTT.

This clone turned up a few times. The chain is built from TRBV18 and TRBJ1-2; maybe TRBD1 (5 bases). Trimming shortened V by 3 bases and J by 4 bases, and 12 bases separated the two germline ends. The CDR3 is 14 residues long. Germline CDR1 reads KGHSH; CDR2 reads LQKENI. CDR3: CASSPPGVVYGYTF. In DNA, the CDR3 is TGTGCCAGCTCACCTCCGGGGGTTGTCTATGGCTACACCTTC.

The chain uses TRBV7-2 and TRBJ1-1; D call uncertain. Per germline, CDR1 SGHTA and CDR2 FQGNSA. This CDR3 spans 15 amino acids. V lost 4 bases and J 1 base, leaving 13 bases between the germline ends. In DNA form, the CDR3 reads TGTGCCAGCAGCTATCCCCCGGCCACGAACACTGAAGCTTTCTTT. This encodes CASSYPPATNTEAFF.

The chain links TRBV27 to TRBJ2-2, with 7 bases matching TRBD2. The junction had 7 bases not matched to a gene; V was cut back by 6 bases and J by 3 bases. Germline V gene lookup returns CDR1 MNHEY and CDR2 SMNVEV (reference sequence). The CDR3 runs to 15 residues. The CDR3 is CASSRDYVDTGELFF. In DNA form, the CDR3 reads TGTGCCAGCAGCCGGGACTACGTCGACACCGGGGAGCTGTTTTTT.

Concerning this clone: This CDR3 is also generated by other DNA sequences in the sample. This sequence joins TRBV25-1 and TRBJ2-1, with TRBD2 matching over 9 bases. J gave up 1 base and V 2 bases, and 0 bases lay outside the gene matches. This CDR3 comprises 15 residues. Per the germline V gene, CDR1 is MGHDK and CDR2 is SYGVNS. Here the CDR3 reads CASSESGGSYNEQFF. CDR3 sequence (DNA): TGTGCCAGCAGTGAAAGCGGGGGGTCCTACAATGAGCAGTTCTTC.